This record covers a single T cell receptor (beta chain). The data stem from a study of cytomegalovirus exposure and HLA in healthy donors. The germline V and J ends were trimmed by 7 bases and 9 bases, with 13 bases remaining between them. The CDR3 has 13 amino acids. Germline V gene sequence: CDR1 SNHLY, CDR2 FYNNEI. PCR primers comprised 60 Vbeta and 13 Jbeta primers. The method was immunoSEQ multiplex PCR; TCRdb's version includes in-frame clones alone and lacks a portion of them. This table holds approximately 140,000 clones, 80% found once. The sequenced sample consisted of PBMCs. The TCR comes from a male donor in good health and CMV-seropositive. The rearrangement uses TRBV2 and TRBJ1-6; the D is unclear. CDR3 sequence reads: CASKVASASPLHF. CDR3 nucleotides: TGTGCCAGCAAGGTAGCGAGCGCTTCACCCCTCCACTTT.